This TCR beta chain was retrieved from a study of blood T cell repertoires in COVID-19. Germline CDR1 and CDR2: KGHSY and FQNENV. The CDR3 contains 16 residues. With V trimmed by 1 base and J by 3 bases, 6 bases remained unmatched. In the original analysis: Reference gene primer amplification gave nucleated cell count estimates. Repertoires were generated with immunoSEQ multiplex PCR, while TCRdb's copy carries only in-frame clones and drops some. That table supplies the V and J calls and clone size; D and trimming were determined from the DNA. The sample has around 280,000 clones, about 88% seen once.

The sequencing sample was made of peripheral blood. The V gene is TRBV16, the J gene TRBJ2-1, with 7 positions matching TRBD2. This clonotype originated in a man between 65 and 85 years old with acute or convalescent COVID-19. The CDR3 loop is CASSQLQASGYNEQFF. CDR3 coding DNA: TGTGCCAGCAGCCAATTGCAAGCTAGCGGCTACAATGAGCAGTTCTTC.